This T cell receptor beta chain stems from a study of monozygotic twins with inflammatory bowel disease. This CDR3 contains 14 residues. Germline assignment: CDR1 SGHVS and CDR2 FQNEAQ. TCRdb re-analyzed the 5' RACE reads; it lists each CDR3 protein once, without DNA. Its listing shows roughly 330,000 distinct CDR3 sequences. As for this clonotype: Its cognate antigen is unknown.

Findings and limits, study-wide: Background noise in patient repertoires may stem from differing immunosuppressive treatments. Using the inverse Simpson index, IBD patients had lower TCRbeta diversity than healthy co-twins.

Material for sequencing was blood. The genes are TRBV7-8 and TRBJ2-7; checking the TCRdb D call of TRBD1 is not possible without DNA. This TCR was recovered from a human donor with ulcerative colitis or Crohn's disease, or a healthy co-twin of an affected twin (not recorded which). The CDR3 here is CASSLATSGREQYF.